This TCR beta chain was recovered during a study of metastatic and nonmetastatic thyroid tumors. Study-level background: From malignant and benign thyroid patients, repertoires in blood and in tumor or nodule tissue were compared.

This CDR3 spans 13 amino acids. V gave up 6 bases and J gave up 1 base, with 9 bases separating them. CDR1 is MDHEN, CDR2 SYDVKM, per germline. This clone was counted ten times or more. Its target is not known. In the source study's methods: To classify distant metastasis in papillary thyroid cancer, a model was built from CDR3 differences across clinicopathological groups. With MiXCR, TCRdb called clones anew from the PCR reads. The V and J calls and clone size come from TCRdb's table, not from the authors' own analysis. The data hold some 7,000 clones, with 25% to 35% observed a single time. Study-wide findings and caveats: Reportedly, malignant thyroid tumors had significantly higher TCR beta diversity than benign nodules, in blood and tumor.

Nobody among the patients had been given any treatment before thyroid surgery. This chain connects TRBV28 to TRBJ1-1; D uncertain. This receptor was taken from a male donor with papillary thyroid cancer or a benign thyroid nodule (not recorded which). Some clones in this sample may be carry-over from other donors' samples. The sequencing sample was made of adjacent normal tissue. In nucleotides, the CDR3 is TGTGCCAGCAGGCCTCAGAGGAACACTGAAGCTTTCTTT. Translation: CASRPQRNTEAFF.